These 4 T cell receptor beta chains share one sample of origin, sequenced in a study of regulatory T cells in long-lasting Graves disease. Time point meaning: newly diagnosed GD, antithyroid drugs for less than 3 months. PBMCs provided the RNA from which the TCR library was made. Through Arm-PCR of CDR3 regions and iRepertoire HTBI primers, TCR beta libraries were built. In TCRdb, the multiplex PCR reads were re-called with MiXCR into one record per CDR3 protein. There are 400,000 to 500,000 distinct CDR3 sequences in the sample; about 14% occur only once, and around a sixth lies in the top ten. The same sample was also studied in work on T cells in Graves' hyperthyroidism and ophthalmopathy.

This sample comprised peripheral blood mononuclear cells (PBMCs), obtained at new diagnosis, from a patient treated with antithyroid drugs. The receptor source for this set is a woman aged 50 to 60 with Graves disease.

At least ten counts were recorded for this clonotype. V and J are TRBV13 and TRBJ1-1; TRBD1 matches 8 bases. Germline V gene lookup returns CDR1 PRHDT and CDR2 FYEKMQ (reference sequence). The CDR3 has 16 residues. With V trimmed by 2 bases and J by 3 bases, 8 bases remained unmatched. The CDR3 sequence is CASSLLQGARDTEAFF. CDR3 DNA: TGTGCCAGCAGCTTACTCCAGGGGGCGCGGGACACTGAAGCTTTCTTT.

The chain uses TRBV4-1 and TRBJ2-1; D is unclear. V lost 1 base and J lost 8, with 9 bases in between. This CDR3 contains 13 residues. CDR1 is MGHRA and CDR2 is YSYEKL in the germline V gene. CDR3 sequence: CASSQAGVHEQFF. CDR3 nucleotides: TGCGCCAGCAGCCAAGCCGGAGTCCATGAGCAGTTCTTC.

The chain combines TRBV11-2 with TRBJ1-2; 9 bases line up with TRBD1. The CDR3 consists of 18 residues. The trim removed 1 base at V and 4 bases at J, leaving 13 bases unmatched. CDR1 is SGHAT, CDR2 FQNNGV, per germline. The CDR3 spells CASSLARQGDFIGYGYTF. The CDR3 nucleotides are TGTGCCAGCAGCTTAGCTCGACAGGGGGATTTCATCGGCTATGGCTACACCTTC.

In its sample, this clonotype was seen a few times. The chain has TRBV27 and TRBJ2-1; 8 bases match TRBD1. The germline gives CDR1 MNHEY, CDR2 SMNVEV (reference sequence). After removal of 2 bases from V and 3 bases from J, the junction contained 6 bases not matched to a gene. The CDR3 length is 16 residues. In DNA form, the CDR3 reads TGTGCCAGCAGTTTAATCCCGACAGGGGTCTACAATGAGCAGTTCTTC. The encoded protein is CASSLIPTGVYNEQFF.